This is a list of T cell receptor beta chains from one sample in a study of graft-versus-host responses after intestinal transplantation. The data were produced by immunoSEQ multiplex PCR, yet TCRdb's version contains in-frame clones alone and is incomplete. Among about 25,000 clones listed, roughly 85% were seen once. The sequencing here drew on PBMCs, taken 463 days after intestinal transplant. The receptors come from a human patient who received an intestinal transplant, so some T cells may come from the graft donor. CDR3s include the opening cysteine and the closing phenylalanine or tryptophan. A D gene is named only where the DNA matches it firmly. For some rows the clone size is stated as once, few or many, or as a class when expanded; others skip it.

TRBJ2-7 | . | TRBV7-9 | . | CASTPSYEQYF | TGTGCCAGCACCCCTTCCTACGAGCAGTACTTC
TRBJ1-5 | . | TRBV7-6 | . | CASSLGASNQPQHF | TGTGCCAGCAGCTTAGGGGCAAGCAATCAGCCCCAGCATTTT
TRBJ2-1 | . | TRBV11-2 | . | CASSPGGNEQFF | TGTGCCAGCAGCCCGGGTGGAAATGAGCAGTTCTTC
TRBJ2-7 | . | TRBV4-1 | . | CASSQELRKVSYEQYF | TGCGCCAGCAGCCAAGAGCTGCGGAAGGTCTCCTACGAGCAGTACTTC
TRBJ2-5 | TRBD2 | TRBV19 | . | CASSITGGRETQYF | TGTGCCAGTAGTATAACGGGAGGGCGAGAGACCCAGTACTTC
TRBJ2-5 | TRBD1 | TRBV7-9 | . | CASSSWTGEETQYF | TGTGCCAGCAGCTCCTGGACAGGCGAAGAGACCCAGTACTTC
TRBJ1-4 | . | TRBV6-5 | . | CATSNSRGINEKLFF | TGTGCCACCTCGAATAGTAGAGGGATTAATGAAAAACTGTTTTTT
TRBJ1-1 | TRBD1 | TRBV30 | . | CAGDRRPNTEAFF | TGTGCTGGGGACAGGAGGCCGAACACTGAAGCTTTCTTT
TRBJ1-1 | TRBD1 | TRBV7-9 | . | CASSPTGLNTEAFF | TGTGCCAGCAGCCCGACAGGGTTGAACACTGAAGCTTTCTTT
TRBJ2-7 | . | TRBV10-2 | . | CASSEGGTSGSYEQYF | TGCGCCAGCAGTGAAGGGGGGACTTCGGGTTCCTACGAGCAGTACTTC
TRBJ2-1 | . | TRBV5-1 | . | CASSLELVLYNEQFF | TGCGCCAGCAGCTTGGAACTAGTTCTATACAATGAGCAGTTCTTC
TRBJ1-5 | TRBD1 | TRBV5-1 | . | CASSMTGAWYQPQHF | TGCGCCAGCAGCATGACAGGGGCGTGGTACCAGCCCCAGCATTTT
TRBJ2-3 | . | TRBV5-1 | . | CASSLESGWRVTDTQYF | TGCGCCAGCAGCTTGGAATCTGGGTGGAGAGTCACAGATACGCAGTATTTT
TRBJ1-1 | . | TRBV11-1 | . | CASSSSSAQDFMNTEAFF | TGTGCCAGCAGCTCCTCTTCAGCGCAGGATTTTATGAACACTGAAGCTTTCTTT
TRBJ2-3 | . | TRBV2 | . | CASSQEGTDTQYF | TGTGCCAGCAGTCAAGAAGGCACAGATACGCAGTATTTT
TRBJ2-2 | . | TRBV25-1 | . | CASSVAGMNTGELFF | TGTGCCAGCAGTGTCGCAGGGATGAACACCGGGGAGCTGTTTTTT
TRBJ2-4 | TRBD2 | TRBV6-5 | . | CASRGLKAKNIQYF | TGTGCCAGCAGGGGACTAAAAGCCAAAAACATTCAGTACTTC
TRBJ2-1 | TRBD2 | TRBV9 | . | CASSGASGLHNEQFF | TGTGCCAGCAGCGGGGCTAGCGGTCTCCACAATGAGCAGTTCTTC
TRBJ2-5 | . | TRBV2 | . | CASSVGLGTQYF | TGTGCCAGCAGTGTAGGGCTCGGGACCCAGTACTTC
TRBJ2-6 | TRBD2 | TRBV6-4 | few | CASSERGGSGANVLTF | TGTGCCAGCAGTGAGCGGGGGGGCTCTGGGGCCAACGTCCTGACTTTC
TRBJ2-7 | . | TRBV29-1 | . | CSVQAQGKRASEQYF | TGCAGCGTCCAAGCCCAAGGGAAAAGGGCGAGTGAGCAGTACTTC
TRBJ2-6 | . | TRBV5-8 | . | CASVGSHTQSRANVLTF | TGTGCCAGCGTGGGTAGTCACACACAAAGTCGGGCCAACGTCCTGACTTTC
TRBJ2-1 | TRBD1 | TRBV5-1 | . | CASSFGDSYNEQFF | TGCGCCAGCAGCTTCGGGGACAGTTACAATGAGCAGTTCTTC
TRBJ2-7 | . | TRBV7-6 | . | CASSLSPKYEQYF | TGTGCCAGCAGCTTAAGCCCTAAGTACGAGCAGTACTTC
TRBJ2-3 | . | TRBV5-1 | . | CASRSTDTQYF | TGCGCCAGCCGATCCACAGATACGCAGTATTTT
TRBJ1-5 | . | TRBV27 | . | CASSFSGAGGSNQPQHF | TGTGCCAGCAGTTTCTCGGGAGCGGGGGGGAGCAATCAGCCCCAGCATTTT
TRBJ1-5 | TRBD1 | TRBV11-2 | . | CASSFDRVGQPQHF | TGTGCCAGCAGCTTCGACAGGGTTGGGCAGCCCCAGCATTTT
TRBJ1-1 | TRBD1 | TRBV18 | . | CASSRSGTGLNTEAFF | TGTGCCAGCTCACGATCCGGGACAGGTTTGAACACTGAAGCTTTCTTT
TRBJ1-1 | . | TRBV6-5 | . | CASSYTGGTEAFF | TGTGCCAGCAGTTACACAGGAGGCACTGAAGCTTTCTTT
TRBJ1-6 | . | TRBV5-1 | . | CASSPGPRGDSPLHF | TGCGCCAGCAGCCCGGGACCAAGAGGGGACTCACCCCTCCACTTT
TRBJ1-5 | . | TRBV27 | . | CASSLSSNQPQHF | TGTGCCAGCAGTTTAAGCAGCAATCAGCCCCAGCATTTT
TRBJ2-7 | TRBD2 | TRBV6-6 | . | CASSQTSGISYEQYF | TGTGCCAGCTCCCAGACTAGCGGGATCTCCTACGAGCAGTACTTC
TRBJ2-5 | TRBD2 | TRBV7-8 | . | CASSPVAGATQYF | TGTGCCAGCAGCCCCGTTGCGGGAGCGACCCAGTACTTC
TRBJ2-4 | . | TRBV7-9 | . | CASSLGSDLQYF | TGTGCCAGCAGCTTAGGTTCGGACTTACAGTACTTC
TRBJ2-1 | . | TRBV2 | . | CASTRGGGQSYNEQFF | TGTGCCAGCACCCGAGGGGGAGGACAATCCTACAATGAGCAGTTCTTC
TRBJ2-5 | . | TRBV15 | . | CATSRDLGETQYF | TGTGCCACCAGCAGGGATCTGGGGGAGACCCAGTACTTC
TRBJ2-7 | TRBD2 | TRBV5-1 | . | CASAAGARSYEQYF | TGCGCCAGCGCCGCGGGAGCCCGTTCCTACGAGCAGTACTTC
TRBJ2-2 | . | TRBV7-9 | . | CASSLESQAGELFF | TGTGCCAGCAGCTTAGAGTCACAGGCCGGGGAGCTGTTTTTT
TRBJ1-5 | . | TRBV5-1 | . | CASSRDGQFNQPQHF | TGCGCCAGCAGCCGAGACGGACAGTTCAATCAGCCCCAGCATTTT
TRBJ2-1 | . | TRBV6-6 | . | CASSYSSPGSNEQFF | TGTGCCAGCAGTTACTCGAGTCCAGGGTCCAATGAGCAGTTCTTC
TRBJ2-7 | TRBD1 | TRBV5-1 | once | CASRPGGSGGYEQYF | TGCGCCAGCAGACCTGGCGGATCAGGGGGCTACGAGCAGTACTTC
TRBJ1-5 | . | TRBV7-9 | . | CASSLVIRGRGQPQHF | TGTGCCAGCAGCTTAGTTATCCGGGGACGGGGTCAGCCCCAGCATTTT
TRBJ2-5 | . | TRBV19 | . | CASSIGWVDWARETQYF | TGTGCCAGTAGTATAGGCTGGGTAGATTGGGCCCGGGAGACCCAGTACTTC
TRBJ1-1 | . | TRBV6-1 | . | CASIKTMRGTEAFF | TGTGCCAGCATTAAGACTATGAGAGGAACTGAAGCTTTCTTT